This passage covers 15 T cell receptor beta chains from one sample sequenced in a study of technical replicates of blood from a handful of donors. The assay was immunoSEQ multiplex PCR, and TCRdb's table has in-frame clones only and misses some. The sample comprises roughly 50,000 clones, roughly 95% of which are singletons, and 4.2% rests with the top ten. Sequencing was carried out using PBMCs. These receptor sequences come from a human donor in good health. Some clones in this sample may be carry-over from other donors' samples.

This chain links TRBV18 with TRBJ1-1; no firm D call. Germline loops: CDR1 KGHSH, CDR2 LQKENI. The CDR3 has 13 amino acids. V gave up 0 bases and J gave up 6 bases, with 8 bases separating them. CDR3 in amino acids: CASSPPGGPEAFF. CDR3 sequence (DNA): TGTGCCAGCTCACCACCGGGAGGTCCTGAAGCTTTCTTT. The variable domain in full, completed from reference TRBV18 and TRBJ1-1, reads NAGVMQNPRHLVRRRGQEARLRCSPMKGHSHVYWYRQLPEEGLKFMVYLQKENIIDESGMPKERFSAEFPKEGPSILRIQQVVRGDSAAYFCASSPPGGPEAFFGQGTRLTVV.

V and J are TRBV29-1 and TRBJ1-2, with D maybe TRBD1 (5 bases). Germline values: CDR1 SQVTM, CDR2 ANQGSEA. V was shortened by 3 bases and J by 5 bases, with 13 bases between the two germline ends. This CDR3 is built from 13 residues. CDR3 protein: CSVDMNQGYGYTF. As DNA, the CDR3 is TGCAGCGTTGACATGAATCAGGGATATGGCTACACCTTC.

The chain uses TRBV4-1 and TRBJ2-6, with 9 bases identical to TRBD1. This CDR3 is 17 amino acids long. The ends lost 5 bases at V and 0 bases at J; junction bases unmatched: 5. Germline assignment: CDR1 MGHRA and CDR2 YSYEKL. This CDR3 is CASSATGGISGANVLTF. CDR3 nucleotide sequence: TGCGCCAGCAGCGCGACAGGGGGAATCTCTGGGGCCAACGTCCTGACTTTC.

Here the CDR3 reads CASSPRDGGEQFF. Written as DNA, the CDR3 is TGTGCCAGCAGCCCGAGGGATGGGGGCGAGCAGTTCTTC. V usage is TRBV5-4 and J usage is TRBJ2-1; possible D gene TRBD1, 6 bases. The ends were cut back, 4 bases at V and 10 bases at J, with 15 bases in the middle. The germline V gene encodes CDR1 SGHNT and CDR2 YYREEE (reference sequence). The length of the CDR3 is 13 residues.

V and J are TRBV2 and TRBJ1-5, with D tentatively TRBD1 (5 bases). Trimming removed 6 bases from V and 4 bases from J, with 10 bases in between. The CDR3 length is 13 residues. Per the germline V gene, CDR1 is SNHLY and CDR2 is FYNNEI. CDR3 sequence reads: CASRLEGNQPQHF. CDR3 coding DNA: TGTGCCAGCAGACTGGAGGGGAATCAGCCCCAGCATTTT.

CDR3 in DNA: TGCGCCAGCAGCCAACCAACCGGGACTAGCAGCAATGAGCAGTTCTTC. Encoded protein: CASSQPTGTSSNEQFF. The rearrangement uses TRBV4-1 and TRBJ2-1; TRBD2 agrees at 9 bases. This CDR3 contains 16 residues. Germline-derived CDR1 and CDR2 are MGHRA and YSYEKL. J lost 6 bases, V lost 2 bases, and 8 bases had no gene match.

Written as DNA, the CDR3 is TGTGCCAGCAGCCAAGGGGACACCTGCGAGCAGTACTTC. Amino acid sequence: CASSQGDTCEQYF. The chain couples TRBV11-3 to TRBJ2-7, with D possibly matching TRBD1 (6 bases). Germline V gene lookup returns CDR1 SGHNT and CDR2 YENEEA. Trimming shortened V by 5 bases and J by 6 bases, and 14 bases separated the two germline ends. CDR3 length equals 13 residues.

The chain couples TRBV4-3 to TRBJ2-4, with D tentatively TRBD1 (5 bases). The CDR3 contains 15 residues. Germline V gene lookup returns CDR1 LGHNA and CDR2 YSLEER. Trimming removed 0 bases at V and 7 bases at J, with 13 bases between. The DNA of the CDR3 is TGCGCCAGCAGCCAAGAACAGGCTTTGGGGAACATTCAGTACTTC. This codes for CASSQEQALGNIQYF.

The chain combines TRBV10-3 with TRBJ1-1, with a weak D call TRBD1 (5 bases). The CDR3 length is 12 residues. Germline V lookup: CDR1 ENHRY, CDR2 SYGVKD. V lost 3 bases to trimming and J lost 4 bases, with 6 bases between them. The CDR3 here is CAISDRVTEAFF. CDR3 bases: TGTGCCATCAGTGACAGGGTCACTGAAGCTTTCTTT.

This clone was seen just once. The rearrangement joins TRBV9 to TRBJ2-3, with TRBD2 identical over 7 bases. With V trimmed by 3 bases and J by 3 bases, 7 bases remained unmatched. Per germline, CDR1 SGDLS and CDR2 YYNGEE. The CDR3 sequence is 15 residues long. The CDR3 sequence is CASSAGQAGTDTQYF. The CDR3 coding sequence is TGTGCCAGCAGCGCTGGACAAGCGGGGACAGATACGCAGTATTTT. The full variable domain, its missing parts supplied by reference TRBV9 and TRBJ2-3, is DSGVTQTPKHLITATGQRVTLRCSPRSGDLSVYWYQQSLDQGLQFLIQYYNGEERAKGNILERFSAQQFPDLHSELNLSSLELGDSALYFCASSAGQAGTDTQYFGPGTRLTVL.

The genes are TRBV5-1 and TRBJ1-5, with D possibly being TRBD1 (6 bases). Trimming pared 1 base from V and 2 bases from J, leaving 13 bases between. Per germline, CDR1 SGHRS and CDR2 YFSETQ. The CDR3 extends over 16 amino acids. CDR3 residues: CASSLSSGGGNQPQHF. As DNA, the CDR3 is TGCGCCAGCAGCTTGAGTTCGGGGGGCGGCAATCAGCCCCAGCATTTT.

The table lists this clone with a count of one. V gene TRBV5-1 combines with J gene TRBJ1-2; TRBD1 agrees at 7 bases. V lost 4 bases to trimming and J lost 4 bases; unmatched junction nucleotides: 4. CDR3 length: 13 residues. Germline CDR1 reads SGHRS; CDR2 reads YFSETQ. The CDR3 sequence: CASSPTGAYGYTF. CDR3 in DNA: TGCGCCAGCAGCCCTACAGGGGCCTATGGCTACACCTTC.

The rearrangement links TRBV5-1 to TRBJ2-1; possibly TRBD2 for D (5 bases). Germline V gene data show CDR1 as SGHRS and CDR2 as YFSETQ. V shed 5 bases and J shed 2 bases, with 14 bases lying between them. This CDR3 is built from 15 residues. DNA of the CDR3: TGCGCCAGCAGGTGGCTTACCGGGACCTACAATGAGCAGTTCTTC. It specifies CASRWLTGTYNEQFF. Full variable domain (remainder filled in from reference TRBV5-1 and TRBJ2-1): KAGVTQTPRYLIKTRGQQVTLSCSPISGHRSVSWYQQTPGQGLQFLFEYFSETQRNKGNFPGRFSGRQFSNSRSEMNVSTLELGDSALYLCASRWLTGTYNEQFFGPGTRLTVL.

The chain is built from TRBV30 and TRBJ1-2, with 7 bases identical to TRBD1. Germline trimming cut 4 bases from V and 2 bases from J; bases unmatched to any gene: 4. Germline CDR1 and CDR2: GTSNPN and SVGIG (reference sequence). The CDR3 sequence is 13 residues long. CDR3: CAWNRGANYGYTF. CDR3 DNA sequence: TGTGCCTGGAACAGGGGCGCCAACTATGGCTACACCTTC. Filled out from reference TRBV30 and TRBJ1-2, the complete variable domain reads SQTIHQWPATLVQPVGSPLSLECTVEGTSNPNLYWYRQAAGRGLQLLFYSVGIGQISSEVPQNLSASRPQDRQFILSSKKLLLSDSGFYLCAWNRGANYGYTFGSGTRLTVV.

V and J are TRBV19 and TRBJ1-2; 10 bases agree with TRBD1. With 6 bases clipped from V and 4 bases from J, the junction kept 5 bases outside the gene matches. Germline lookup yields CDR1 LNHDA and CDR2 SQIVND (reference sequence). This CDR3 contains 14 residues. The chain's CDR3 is CASRETGGGYGYTF. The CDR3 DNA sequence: TGTGCCAGTAGAGAGACAGGGGGCGGCTATGGCTACACCTTC.